Below, 25 T cell receptor beta chains from the same sample are listed, as sequenced in a study of cytomegalovirus exposure and HLA in healthy donors. This PCR relied on a set of 60 Vbeta primers and 13 Jbeta primers. Only in-frame clones appear in the TCRdb table, and some are missing; sequencing was by immunoSEQ multiplex PCR. The sample consists of roughly 100,000 clones, roughly 82% of them appearing once. The sequenced sample consisted of PBMCs. The receptors originated from a man aged 50-59 years in good health and CMV-seronegative.

This clone has more than one count but fewer than ten. This rearrangement joins TRBV28 to TRBJ1-1; 10 nucleotides match TRBD1. J was trimmed by 0 bases and V by 5 bases; bases with no gene match: 3. This CDR3 is 15 amino acids long. From germline, CDR1 is MDHEN and CDR2 SYDVKM. CDR3 sequence: CASSGTGDLNTEAFF. For the CDR3, the DNA is TGTGCCAGCAGTGGGACAGGGGACCTGAACACTGAAGCTTTCTTT.

V gene TRBV9 combines with J gene TRBJ2-1; 11 nucleotides match TRBD2. V lost 10 bases, J lost 3 bases, and 15 bases stayed unmatched. Per germline, CDR1 SGDLS and CDR2 YYNGEE. The CDR3 has 17 residues. The CDR3 nucleotides read TGTGCCTCCGGCGGTAGCGGGGGGGCCACCATCTACAATGAGCAGTTCTTC. Translation gives CASGGSGGATIYNEQFF.

This clone was observed a single time. The chain has TRBV19 and TRBJ2-1; 10 positions agree with TRBD1. J gave up 6 bases and V 1 base, and 6 bases lay outside the gene matches. The CDR3 sequence is 16 residues long. CDR1 is LNHDA, CDR2 SQIVND, per germline (reference sequence). CDR3 residues: CASSIGGDRGGNEQFF. CDR3 DNA: TGTGCCAGTAGTATAGGGGGGGACAGGGGCGGCAATGAGCAGTTCTTC.

V and J are TRBV18 and TRBJ2-5, with TRBD1 matching 8 bases. CDR1 and CDR2 from the germline V gene are KGHSH and LQKENI. The V and J ends lost 6 bases and 6 bases, in that order; junction bases with no gene match: 6. CDR3 length: 13 residues. CDR3 coding DNA: TGTGCCAGCTCCCTTGACAGGGGACAGACCCAGTACTTC. Encoded protein: CASSLDRGQTQYF.

This chain connects TRBV7-8 to TRBJ1-4; no clear D. CDR1 is SGHVS, CDR2 FQNEAQ, per germline. The length of the CDR3 is 13 residues. V gave up 0 bases and J gave up 7 bases, with 6 bases separating them. The CDR3 bases are TGTGCCAGCAGCTTAGCTGGGCCTGAAAAACTGTTTTTT. Protein: CASSLAGPEKLFF.

The chain is built from TRBV5-6 and TRBJ1-2, with 7 positions matching TRBD1. Germline CDR1 reads SGHDT; CDR2 reads YYEEEE. V was clipped by 4 bases and J by 7 bases; unmatched bases: 13. The CDR3 covers 15 residues. The CDR3 nucleotides read TGTGCCAGCAGCCTACCTAGGCGACAGGGTCGTGGCTACACCTTC. Its protein product is CASSLPRRQGRGYTF.

The chain uses TRBV6-6 and TRBJ1-5, with 7 bases aligning to TRBD1. Germline CDR1 and CDR2: MNHNY and SVGAGI (reference sequence). The length of the CDR3 is 14 residues. The ends lost 6 bases at V and 3 bases at J; junction bases unmatched: 5. CDR3 sequence: CASRTGQFNQPQHF. CDR3 bases: TGTGCCAGCAGGACGGGACAGTTCAATCAGCCCCAGCATTTT.

The CDR3 sequence: CASSRTGGNSPLHF. The CDR3 DNA reads TGTGCCAGCAGCCGGACAGGGGGAAATTCACCCCTCCACTTT. This sequence joins TRBV5-4 and TRBJ1-6; TRBD1 matches at 10 bases. Germline assignment: CDR1 SGHNT and CDR2 YYREEE (reference sequence). The CDR3 has 14 amino acids. The trim removed 4 bases at V and 7 bases at J, leaving 2 bases unmatched.

The gene calls are TRBV25-1 and TRBJ2-1, with D perhaps TRBD1 (5 bases). The germline V gene encodes CDR1 MGHDK and CDR2 SYGVNS. V was clipped by 8 bases and J by 10 bases, with 15 bases between them. The CDR3 is 12 residues long. The CDR3 spells CASGIRVEEQFF. Written as DNA, the CDR3 is TGTGCCAGCGGGATCAGGGTAGAGGAGCAGTTCTTC.

CDR3 coding DNA: TGTGCCAGTAGTATTCAGGGCCCTACCTTCGGCTACACCTTC. It encodes CASSIQGPTFGYTF. The chain uses TRBV19 and TRBJ1-2, with D possibly matching TRBD1 (5 bases). V was clipped by 3 bases and J by 8 bases, with 16 bases between them. Germline assignment: CDR1 LNHDA and CDR2 SQIVND (reference sequence). The CDR3 is made up of 14 amino acids.

The chain employs TRBV5-1 and TRBJ2-1; D not resolved. Germline V gene sequence: CDR1 SGHRS, CDR2 YFSETQ. V was trimmed by 3 bases and J by 2 bases, leaving 9 bases between them. This CDR3 region has 14 residues. The DNA for the CDR3 is TGCGCCAGCAGCTCGGTACCGCCCTACAATGAGCAGTTCTTC. Amino acid sequence: CASSSVPPYNEQFF.

With respect to this clone: This specimen includes other DNA sequences encoding the same CDR3. The rearrangement uses TRBV27 and TRBJ2-5, with 8 bases aligning to TRBD1. Trimming cost V 4 bases and J 4 bases; bases outside gene matches: 8. In germline, CDR1 is MNHEY, CDR2 SMNVEV (reference sequence). This CDR3 is built from 15 residues. Here the CDR3 reads CASSSGTGGAETQYF. The CDR3 DNA reads as TGTGCCAGCAGTTCGGGGACAGGAGGCGCAGAGACCCAGTACTTC.

This chain links TRBV6-5 with TRBJ1-5; TRBD1 is a possible D gene (6 bases). The length of the CDR3 is 13 residues. Germline CDR1 reads MNHEY; CDR2 reads SVGAGI. V lost 6 bases to trimming and J lost 6 bases, with 12 bases between them. DNA of the CDR3: TGTGCCAGCAGCCCCCAGGGGATTCAGCCCCAGCATTTT. Its protein product is CASSPQGIQPQHF.

The V call is TRBV15, the J call TRBJ1-1; tentatively, D is TRBD1 (6 bases). The CDR3 length is 15 residues. The V end was cut by 5 bases, the J end by 2 bases, with 15 bases between. Germline V gene lookup returns CDR1 LNHNV and CDR2 YYDKDF (reference sequence). CDR3 DNA: TGTGCCACCAGCCCTCACCGGACAGTAAACACTGAAGCTTTCTTT. Encoded protein: CATSPHRTVNTEAFF.

This clone showed up just a few times. The V call is TRBV9, the J call TRBJ2-3; 7 nucleotides line up with TRBD1. Germline lookup yields CDR1 SGDLS and CDR2 YYNGEE. The CDR3 runs 15 residues. With V trimmed by 2 bases and J by 5 bases, 8 bases remained unmatched. CDR3 in DNA: TGTGCCAGCAGCGTCCTCCAGGGGGTAGGAGATACGCAGTATTTT. This sequence encodes CASSVLQGVGDTQYF.

This rearrangement joins TRBV10-1 to TRBJ1-1; D may be TRBD1 (5 bases). V lost 1 base and J lost 4, with 10 bases in between. CDR3 length equals 14 residues. The germline V gene has CDR1 WNHNN and CDR2 SYGVQD (reference sequence). The CDR3 bases are TGCGCCAGCAGTGAGTTGGGGCTGAGCACTGAAGCTTTCTTT. As protein: CASSELGLSTEAFF.

V and J are TRBV6-5 and TRBJ2-7; 8 nucleotides agree with TRBD1. The CDR3 runs to 14 residues. V was clipped by 5 bases and J by 0 bases; unmatched bases: 3. From germline, CDR1 is MNHEY and CDR2 SVGAGI. CDR3 nucleotides: TGTGCCAGCAGTCGGGGACAGGCCTCCTACGAGCAGTACTTC. Translating gives CASSRGQASYEQYF.

In the case of this clone: Other DNA variants within this sample encode the same CDR3. This chain links TRBV5-1 with TRBJ2-5; D gene unclear. This CDR3 contains 12 residues. Trimming took 0 bases from V and 5 from J, leaving 5 bases between them. In germline, CDR1 is SGHRS, CDR2 YFSETQ. The CDR3 is CASSLARETQYF. Written as DNA, the CDR3 is TGCGCCAGCAGCTTGGCCCGGGAGACCCAGTACTTC.

This chain links TRBV7-8 with TRBJ1-6; 7 bases align to TRBD1. This CDR3 region has 13 residues. Germline CDR1 and CDR2: SGHVS and FQNEAQ. V lost 4 bases, J lost 14 bases, and 8 bases stayed unmatched. CDR3 coding DNA: TGTGCCAGCAGCTGGGACAGCCCTGGGGCCCTCCACTTT. Protein product: CASSWDSPGALHF.

V usage is TRBV6-5 and J usage is TRBJ2-2; TRBD1 matches at 8 bases. This CDR3 is built from 15 residues. The junction had 5 bases not matched to a gene; V was cut back by 5 bases and J by 3 bases. Germline V gene data show CDR1 as MNHEY and CDR2 as SVGAGI. The CDR3 is CASSLRGLDTGELFF. The CDR3, as DNA: TGTGCCAGCAGTCTCAGGGGGCTGGACACCGGGGAGCTGTTTTTT.

The chain joins TRBV5-4 to TRBJ1-2, with 8 bases identical to TRBD1. Germline-derived CDR1 and CDR2 are SGHNT and YYREEE (reference sequence). This CDR3 has 15 amino acids. V dropped 5 bases and J dropped 4; count of bases not matched to a gene: 10. CDR3 sequence reads: CASSQDRGSFYGYTF. DNA of the CDR3: TGTGCCAGCAGTCAAGACAGGGGCAGTTTCTATGGCTACACCTTC.

V and J are TRBV9 and TRBJ2-6; possible D gene TRBD2, 6 bases. CDR1 and CDR2 (germline): SGDLS, YYNGEE. V lost 0 bases to trimming and J lost 6 bases, with 16 bases between them. The CDR3 loop spans 17 amino acids. DNA for the CDR3: TGTGCCAGCAGCGTAGAAGGCGGGGTATGGGAGGCCAACGTCCTGACTTTC. Translated, it gives CASSVEGGVWEANVLTF.

This clone was observed a single time. The chain uses TRBV6-6 and TRBJ2-3; no definite D call. This CDR3 has 11 residues. Trimming cost V 6 bases and J 7 bases, with 8 bases left between them. From germline, CDR1 is MNHNY and CDR2 SVGAGI (reference sequence). In DNA form, the CDR3 reads TGTGCCAGCAGCATGGAGAATACGCAGTATTTT. Translation gives CASSMENTQYF.

The rearrangement links TRBV7-2 to TRBJ1-1; no clear D gene. Germline CDR1 reads SGHTA; CDR2 reads FQGNSA. The CDR3 is made up of 13 amino acids. The V and J ends lost 4 bases and 0 bases respectively, with 6 bases between them. CDR3 nucleotide sequence: TGTGCCAGCAGCTCGACACTGAACACTGAAGCTTTCTTT. Translated: CASSSTLNTEAFF.

This rearrangement joins TRBV5-4 to TRBJ2-7; tentative D call: TRBD1 (5 bases). The V end lost 5 bases, the J end lost 5 bases, and 17 bases lay between the germline ends. This CDR3 spans 14 amino acids. Germline V gene sequence: CDR1 SGHNT, CDR2 YYREEE (reference sequence). In nucleotides, the CDR3 is TGTGCCAGCAGTTATCACCAGGGTGTCAACGAGCAGTACTTC. Amino acids: CASSYHQGVNEQYF.